The 24 T cell receptor beta chains below all came from one sample that was sequenced in a study of TIL therapy for anti-PD-1-resistant metastatic lung cancer. The immunoSEQ assay was v3. Using immunoSEQ multiplex PCR, the repertoire was profiled, and TCRdb retains in-frame clones only, with some absent. The sample records some 57,000 clones, about nine tenths being singletons. As for time point: pre-treatment sample, taken before nivolumab and TIL therapy. The sample was blood, taken at baseline. Receptors were obtained from a person between 30 and 80 years old with non-small cell lung cancer.

J is TRBJ2-3 and V is TRBV3-1 (or the pseudogene TRBV3-2); 10 bases align to TRBD2. Germline-derived CDR1 and CDR2 are LGHDT and YNNKEL (reference sequence). V shed 4 bases and J 3 bases; nucleotides not matched to a gene: 7. The CDR3 loop spans 16 amino acids. DNA for the CDR3: TGTGCCAGCAGCCCGACCGGACTAGCGGATACAGATACGCAGTATTTT. It translates to CASSPTGLADTDTQYF.

V gene TRBV7-9 combines with J gene TRBJ2-5; tentative D call: TRBD2 (6 bases). V lost 1 base to trimming and J lost 7 bases, with 13 bases between them. CDR1 is SEHNR and CDR2 is FQNEAQ in the germline V gene (reference sequence). This CDR3 has 14 amino acids. CDR3 bases: TGTGCCAGCAGCTTAGTTACCGGACTAAGGACCCAGTACTTC. Protein: CASSLVTGLRTQYF.

The chain has TRBV7-3 and TRBJ1-6; weak D call: TRBD1 (5 bases). This CDR3 has 16 residues. In germline, CDR1 is SGHTA, CDR2 FQGTGA. Between the trimmed V and J ends, which lost 0 bases and 4 bases, there was a span of 10 bases. The CDR3 DNA reads TGTGCCAGCAGCTTAACGGGGACTGCGTATAATTCACCCCTCCACTTT. Translating it yields CASSLTGTAYNSPLHF.

The count of this clone is one. This sequence joins TRBV15 and TRBJ1-4; 7 bases match TRBD1. Losses at the gene ends were 3 bases for V and 5 bases for J; bases not matched to a gene: 6. CDR3 length: 15 amino acids. In germline, CDR1 is LNHNV, CDR2 YYDKDF (reference sequence). The CDR3 DNA reads TGTGCCACCAGCAGGCAGGGGGAGGGGAATGAAAAACTGTTTTTT. This sequence encodes CATSRQGEGNEKLFF.

V usage is TRBV29-1 and J usage is TRBJ2-4; a weak D match, TRBD1 (6 bases). CDR3 length equals 13 residues. V lost 1 base and J 10 bases, leaving 14 bases between the germline ends. The germline gives CDR1 SQVTM, CDR2 ANQGSEA. CDR3 nucleotide sequence: TGCAGCGTTGAAGTCGACAGGCCCGGAATTCAGTACTTC. Translation: CSVEVDRPGIQYF.

The CDR3 sequence is CAISEAGQGGEQYF. CDR3 DNA sequence: TGTGCCATCAGTGAGGCTGGACAGGGCGGGGAGCAGTACTTC. The chain joins TRBV10-3 to TRBJ2-7; 8 nucleotides align to TRBD1. V gave up 2 bases and J gave up 7 bases; unmatched junction bases: 7. Germline loops: CDR1 ENHRY, CDR2 SYGVKD. This CDR3 has 14 residues.

This clone has just a few counts. V is TRBV5-1 and J is TRBJ1-4; maybe TRBD1 (6 bases). V dropped 0 bases and J dropped 5 bases, with 11 bases sitting between them. The CDR3 extends over 15 amino acids. Germline lookup yields CDR1 SGHRS and CDR2 YFSETQ. The CDR3 DNA reads TGCGCCAGCAGCTTGGTGGCAGGGGTGAATGAAAAACTGTTTTTT. This encodes CASSLVAGVNEKLFF. Using reference TRBV5-1 and TRBJ1-4 for the parts outside the CDR3, the full variable domain is KAGVTQTPRYLIKTRGQQVTLSCSPISGHRSVSWYQQTPGQGLQFLFEYFSETQRNKGNFPGRFSGRQFSNSRSEMNVSTLELGDSALYLCASSLVAGVNEKLFFGSGTQLSVL.

The chain uses TRBV20-1 and TRBJ2-1; 7 bases agree with TRBD2. V gave up 3 bases and J gave up 0 bases; unmatched junction bases: 8. This CDR3 region has 16 residues. Germline values: CDR1 DFQATT, CDR2 SNEGSKA (reference sequence). The CDR3 bases are TGCAGTGCTAGTCAGCTAGCGGCCAGCTCCTACAATGAGCAGTTCTTC. Its translation: CSASQLAASSYNEQFF.

V usage is TRBV27 and J usage is TRBJ2-1; D is ambiguous. Germline CDR1 MNHEY, CDR2 SMNVEV (reference sequence). Trimming pared 4 bases from V and 3 bases from J, leaving 10 bases between. This CDR3 spans 14 amino acids. Here the CDR3 reads CASSSSVSYNEQFF. The CDR3 nucleotides are TGTGCCAGCAGTTCCTCAGTTAGCTACAATGAGCAGTTCTTC.

CDR3 in DNA: TGTGCCAGTAGTATTCCCCCAACGTTAGCCCTGGGAGGGGTGAACACTGAAGCTTTCTTT. Its translation: CASSIPPTLALGGVNTEAFF. The chain has TRBV19 and TRBJ1-1, with a weak D call TRBD1 (5 bases). The V gene's germline CDR1 is LNHDA and CDR2 SQIVND (reference sequence). The length of the CDR3 is 20 residues. V lost 3 bases and J lost 0, with 26 bases in between.

The V call is TRBV3-1 (or the pseudogene TRBV3-2), the J call TRBJ1-3; no reliable D call. The V gene lost 0 bases and the J gene lost 0 bases, with 6 bases spanning the gap. The CDR3 spans 15 residues. From germline, CDR1 is LGHDT and CDR2 YNNKEL (reference sequence). CDR3 residues: CASSQEKNSGNTIYF. DNA for the CDR3: TGTGCCAGCAGCCAAGAGAAAAACTCTGGAAACACCATATATTTT.

The count of this clone is one. The chain has TRBV6-2 or TRBV6-3 and TRBJ2-7; TRBD2 matches at 10 bases. J gave up 7 bases and V 3 bases, and 9 bases lay outside the gene matches. The CDR3 totals 15 residues. Germline V gene lookup returns CDR1 MNHEY and CDR2 SVGEGT. For the CDR3, the DNA is TGTGCCAGCAGTTATCTAGCGGGAGCTCGGGGGGAGCAGTACTTC. Translation gives CASSYLAGARGEQYF.

CDR3 nucleotide sequence: TGTGCCAGCAGGGAACCTCCGGGACAGAAAAACATTCAGTACTTC. Its protein product is CASREPPGQKNIQYF. This chain connects TRBV28 to TRBJ2-4, with 7 bases lining up with TRBD1. V was clipped by 6 bases and J by 4 bases; unmatched bases: 9. The CDR3 loop spans 15 amino acids. Germline assignment: CDR1 MDHEN and CDR2 SYDVKM.

The CDR3 nucleotides read TGTGCCAGCAGCCAAGATCGGGGGACGGCCAACTCCAATGAGCAGTTCTTC. Translation gives CASSQDRGTANSNEQFF. This chain uses TRBV4-2 with TRBJ2-1, with D maybe TRBD2 (6 bases). The V end was cut by 0 bases, the J end by 6 bases, with 18 bases between. The CDR3 is 17 amino acids. Germline CDR1 LGHNA, CDR2 YNFKEQ.

The chain couples TRBV9 to TRBJ2-3, with a possible D match to TRBD1 (5 bases). Germline V gives CDR1 SGDLS, CDR2 YYNGEE. This CDR3 is 13 amino acids long. V lost 3 bases to trimming and J lost 5 bases, with 10 bases between them. The DNA of the CDR3 is TGTGCCAGCAGCGAGGGGCCTGAAGATACGCAGTATTTT. It specifies CASSEGPEDTQYF.

The J gene is TRBJ1-2, the V gene TRBV12-5, with D possibly being TRBD1 (6 bases). V lost 1 base and J 0 bases, leaving 27 bases between the germline ends. Germline CDR1 is LGHNT and CDR2 is FRNRAP. The CDR3 totals 21 residues. CDR3 residues: CASGLAFKPLPNREPNYGYTF. DNA of the CDR3: TGTGCTAGTGGTTTGGCCTTCAAACCCTTACCTAACAGGGAACCTAACTATGGCTACACCTTC.

The J gene is TRBJ1-2, the V gene TRBV3-1 (or the pseudogene TRBV3-2); TRBD1 is a possible D gene (5 bases). The CDR3 length is 13 residues. V lost 5 bases and J 4 bases, leaving 11 bases between the germline ends. Germline V CDR1 and CDR2: LGHDT, YNNKEL (reference sequence). CDR3 bases: TGTGCCAGCAGCGAGGGACGGACCTATGGCTACACCTTC. Its protein is CASSEGRTYGYTF.

There are a few counts of this clone. This chain connects TRBV5-1 to TRBJ1-2; the D gene is possibly TRBD1 (5 bases). This CDR3 is built from 14 residues. V was cut by 0 bases and J by 6 bases, with 12 bases left in between. CDR1 SGHRS and CDR2 YFSETQ come from the germline V gene. CDR3 DNA: TGCGCCAGCAGCTTGGAGGGGACTGCCCATGGCTACACCTTC. Amino acids: CASSLEGTAHGYTF.

V and J are TRBV13 and TRBJ2-7; perhaps TRBD1 as D (5 bases). The V gene's germline CDR1 is PRHDT and CDR2 FYEKMQ (reference sequence). CDR3 length: 13 residues. V was clipped by 5 bases and J by 1 base, with 9 bases between them. CDR3 DNA: TGTGCCAGCAGCATCCGGACATCCTACGAGCAGTACTTC. It codes for CASSIRTSYEQYF.

The CDR3 bases are TGTGCCAGCAGCCCCGGAGGCGCAGTAAACATTCAGTACTTC. Residues: CASSPGGAVNIQYF. The chain uses TRBV7-9 and TRBJ2-4, with D tentatively TRBD2 (5 bases). Germline values: CDR1 SEHNR, CDR2 FQNEAQ (reference sequence). The CDR3 spans 14 residues. With 5 bases removed from V and 6 bases from J, the gap between germline ends came to 14 bases.

The chain carries TRBV9 and TRBJ2-1; 7 nucleotides agree with TRBD2. The V segment lost 7 bases and the J segment 8 bases; nucleotides outside the gene matches: 12. The germline V gene encodes CDR1 SGDLS and CDR2 YYNGEE. The CDR3 is 14 amino acids. The CDR3 region has the DNA TGTGCCAGCTCACGGGAGGCGGGAACCCATGAGCAGTTCTTC. This translates into CASSREAGTHEQFF.

This clone was picked up one time. The chain links TRBV3-1 (or the pseudogene TRBV3-2) to TRBJ2-7; 13 bases align to TRBD2. V was clipped by 9 bases and J by 2 bases; unmatched bases: 4. This CDR3 comprises 14 residues. Germline lookup yields CDR1 LGHDT and CDR2 YNNKEL (reference sequence). DNA for the CDR3: TGTGCCAGTTCGACTAGCGGGAGGCCCTACGAGCAGTACTTC. Protein: CASSTSGRPYEQYF.

The rearrangement joins TRBV2 to TRBJ2-2; D is perhaps TRBD1 (5 bases). Germline V CDR1 and CDR2: SNHLY, FYNNEI. This CDR3 is built from 15 residues. V lost 8 bases, J lost 4 bases, and 17 bases lay in between. CDR3 nucleotides: TGTGCCAGCGTCACCCAAGGGGTTCCCACCGGGGAGCTGTTTTTT. This encodes CASVTQGVPTGELFF.

The J gene is TRBJ2-1, the V gene TRBV5-1; D possibly uses TRBD1 or TRBD2 (5 bases each). The germline V gene has CDR1 SGHRS and CDR2 YFSETQ. This CDR3 is 15 amino acids long. V shed 0 bases and J shed 7 bases, with 14 bases lying between them. As DNA, the CDR3 is TGCGCCAGCAGCTTGGTCCTTACCGAGGGGAATGAGCAGTTCTTC. This encodes CASSLVLTEGNEQFF.